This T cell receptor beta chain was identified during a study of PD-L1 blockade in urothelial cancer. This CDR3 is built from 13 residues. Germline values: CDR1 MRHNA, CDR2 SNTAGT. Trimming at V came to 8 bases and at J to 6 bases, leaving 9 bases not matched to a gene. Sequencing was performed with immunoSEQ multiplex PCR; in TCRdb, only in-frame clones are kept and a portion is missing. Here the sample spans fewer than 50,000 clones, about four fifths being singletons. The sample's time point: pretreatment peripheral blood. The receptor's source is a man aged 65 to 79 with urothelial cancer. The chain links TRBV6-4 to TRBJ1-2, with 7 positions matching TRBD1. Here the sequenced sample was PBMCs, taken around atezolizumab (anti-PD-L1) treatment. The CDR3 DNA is TGTGCCAGCGCCGAGGAGGGGGCTGATGGCTACACCTTC. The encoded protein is CASAEEGADGYTF.